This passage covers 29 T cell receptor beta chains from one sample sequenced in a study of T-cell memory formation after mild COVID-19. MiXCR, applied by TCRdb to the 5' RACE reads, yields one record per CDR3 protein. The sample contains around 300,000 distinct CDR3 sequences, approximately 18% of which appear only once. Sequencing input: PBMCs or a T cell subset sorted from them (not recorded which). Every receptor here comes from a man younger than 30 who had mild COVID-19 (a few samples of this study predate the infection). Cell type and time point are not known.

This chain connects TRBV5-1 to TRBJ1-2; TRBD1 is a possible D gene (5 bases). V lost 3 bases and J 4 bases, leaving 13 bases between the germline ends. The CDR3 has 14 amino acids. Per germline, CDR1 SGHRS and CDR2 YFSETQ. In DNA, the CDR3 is TGCGCCAGCAGCTCCTTGGGGGGGGTCTATGGCTACACCTTC. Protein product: CASSSLGGVYGYTF.

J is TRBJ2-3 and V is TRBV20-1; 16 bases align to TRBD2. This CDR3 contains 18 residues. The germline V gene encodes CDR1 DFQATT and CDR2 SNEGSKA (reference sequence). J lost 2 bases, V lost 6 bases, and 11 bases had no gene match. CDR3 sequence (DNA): TGCAGTGCCTGGTGGGGACTAGCGGGGGGGCCAAACACAGATACGCAGTATTTT. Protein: CSAWWGLAGGPNTDTQYF.

The CDR3 DNA is TGCGCCAGCGCGGAGAACACAGATACGCAGTATTTT. Protein sequence: CASAENTDTQYF. The chain has TRBV5-1 and TRBJ2-3; unclear D gene. This CDR3 contains 12 residues. Germline assignment: CDR1 SGHRS and CDR2 YFSETQ. The V end lost 7 bases, the J end lost 2 bases, and 8 bases lay between the germline ends.

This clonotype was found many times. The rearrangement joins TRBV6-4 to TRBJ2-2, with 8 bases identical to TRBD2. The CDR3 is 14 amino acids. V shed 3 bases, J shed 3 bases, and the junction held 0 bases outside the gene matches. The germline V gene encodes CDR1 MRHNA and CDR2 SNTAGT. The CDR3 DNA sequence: TGTGCCAGCAGTGAGCGGGGGGACACCGGGGAGCTGTTTTTT. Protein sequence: CASSERGDTGELFF.

This CDR3 is CASRLGTSYDTQYF. Here the CDR3 DNA reads TGCGCCAGCAGACTCGGGACTAGCTATGATACGCAGTATTTT. The V gene is TRBV5-1, the J gene TRBJ2-3, with 9 bases lining up with TRBD2. Germline V gene sequence: CDR1 SGHRS, CDR2 YFSETQ. This CDR3 spans 14 amino acids. J was trimmed by 6 bases and V by 5 bases; bases with no gene match: 7.

The CDR3 spells CASSPPGQGVPEAFF. CDR3 DNA sequence: TGTGCCAGCTCACCACCAGGGCAGGGAGTTCCTGAAGCTTTCTTT. The rearrangement links TRBV18 to TRBJ1-1; perhaps TRBD1 as D (5 bases). Germline lookup yields CDR1 KGHSH and CDR2 LQKENI. V was cut by 0 bases and J by 6 bases, with 14 bases left in between. The CDR3 sequence is 15 residues long. Based on the CDR3 plus reference TRBV18 and TRBJ1-1, the full variable domain is NAGVMQNPRHLVRRRGQEARLRCSPMKGHSHVYWYRQLPEEGLKFMVYLQKENIIDESGMPKERFSAEFPKEGPSILRIQQVVRGDSAAYFCASSPPGQGVPEAFFGQGTRLTVV.

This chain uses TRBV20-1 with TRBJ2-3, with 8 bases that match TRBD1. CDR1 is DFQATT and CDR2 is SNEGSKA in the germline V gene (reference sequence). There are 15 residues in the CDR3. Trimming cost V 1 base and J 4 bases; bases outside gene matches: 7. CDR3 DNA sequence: TGCAGTGCTAGAGGAGGACAGGGCGCGCCAGATACGCAGTATTTT. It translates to CSARGGQGAPDTQYF.

The CDR3 loop is CASSERQSSYEQYF. The CDR3 bases are TGTGCCAGCAGTGAGAGACAGAGCTCCTACGAGCAGTACTTC. V usage is TRBV2 and J usage is TRBJ2-7; tentatively, D is TRBD1 (5 bases). V shed 3 bases and J shed 0 bases, with 9 bases lying between them. CDR3 length: 14 amino acids. The germline gives CDR1 SNHLY, CDR2 FYNNEI.

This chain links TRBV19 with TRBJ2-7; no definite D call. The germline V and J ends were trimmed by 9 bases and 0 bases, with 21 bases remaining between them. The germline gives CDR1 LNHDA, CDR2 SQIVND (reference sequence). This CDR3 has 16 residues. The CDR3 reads CARLQPRTAFSYEQYF. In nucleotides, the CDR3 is TGTGCCAGACTACAACCGAGGACGGCGTTCTCCTACGAGCAGTACTTC.

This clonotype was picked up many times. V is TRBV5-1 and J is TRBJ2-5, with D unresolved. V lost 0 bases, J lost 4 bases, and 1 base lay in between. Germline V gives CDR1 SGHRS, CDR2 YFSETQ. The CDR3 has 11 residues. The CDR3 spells CASSLVETQYF. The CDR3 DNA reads TGCGCCAGCAGCTTGGTAGAGACCCAGTACTTC. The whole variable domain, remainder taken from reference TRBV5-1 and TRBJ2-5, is KAGVTQTPRYLIKTRGQQVTLSCSPISGHRSVSWYQQTPGQGLQFLFEYFSETQRNKGNFPGRFSGRQFSNSRSEMNVSTLELGDSALYLCASSLVETQYFGPGTRLLVL.

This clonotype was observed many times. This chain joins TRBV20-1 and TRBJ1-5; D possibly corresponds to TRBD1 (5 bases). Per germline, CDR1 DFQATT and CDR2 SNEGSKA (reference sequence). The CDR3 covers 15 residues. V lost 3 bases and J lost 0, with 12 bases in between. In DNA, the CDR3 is TGCAGTGCTAGCCATACCGGGGCTAGCAATCAGCCCCAGCATTTT. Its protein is CSASHTGASNQPQHF.

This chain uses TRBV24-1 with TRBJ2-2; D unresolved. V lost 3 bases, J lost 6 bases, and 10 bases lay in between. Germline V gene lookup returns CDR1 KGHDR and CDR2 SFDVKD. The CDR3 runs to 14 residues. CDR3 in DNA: TGTGCCACCAGTGATGATGGGTACGCCGGGGAGCTGTTTTTT. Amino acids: CATSDDGYAGELFF.

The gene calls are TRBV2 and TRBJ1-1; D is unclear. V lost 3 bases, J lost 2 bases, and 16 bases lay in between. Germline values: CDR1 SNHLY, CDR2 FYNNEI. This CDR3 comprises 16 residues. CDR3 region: CASSEINSPFNTEAFF. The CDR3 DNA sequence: TGTGCCAGCAGTGAGATCAACAGCCCTTTTAACACTGAAGCTTTCTTT. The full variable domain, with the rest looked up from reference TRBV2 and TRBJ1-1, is EPEVTQTPSHQVTQMGQEVILRCVPISNHLYFYWYRQILGQKVEFLVSFYNNEISEKSEIFDDQFSVERPDGSNFTLKIRSTKLEDSAMYFCASSEINSPFNTEAFFGQGTRLTVV.

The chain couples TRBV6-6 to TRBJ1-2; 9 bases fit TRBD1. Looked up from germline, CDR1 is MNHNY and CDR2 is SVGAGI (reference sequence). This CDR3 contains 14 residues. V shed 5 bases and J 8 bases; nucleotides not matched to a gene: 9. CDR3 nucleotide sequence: TGTGCCAGCAGTCCCCCGGACAGGGGCCACGGCTACACCTTC. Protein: CASSPPDRGHGYTF.

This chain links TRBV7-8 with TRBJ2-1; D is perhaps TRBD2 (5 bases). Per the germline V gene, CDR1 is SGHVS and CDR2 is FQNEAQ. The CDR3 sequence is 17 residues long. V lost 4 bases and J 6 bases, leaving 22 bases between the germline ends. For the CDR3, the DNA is TGTGCCAGCAGCTGGAAGGACGGACTCCCTTTTGGCAATGAGCAGTTCTTC. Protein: CASSWKDGLPFGNEQFF.

CDR3 sequence (DNA): TGTGCCAGCTCACCAATTGCCACTGAAGCTTTCTTT. Residues: CASSPIATEAFF. The chain couples TRBV18 to TRBJ1-1; D remains unclear. CDR3 length equals 12 residues. Trimming cost V 2 bases and J 4 bases, with 5 bases left between them. The germline V gene has CDR1 KGHSH and CDR2 LQKENI.

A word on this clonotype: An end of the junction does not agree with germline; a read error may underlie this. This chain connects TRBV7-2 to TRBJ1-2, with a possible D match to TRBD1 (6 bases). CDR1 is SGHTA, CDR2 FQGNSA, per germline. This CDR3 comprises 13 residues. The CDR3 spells CFTGEGVNYGYTF. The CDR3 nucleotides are TGCTTCACCGGGGAGGGGGTTAACTATGGCTACACCTTC.

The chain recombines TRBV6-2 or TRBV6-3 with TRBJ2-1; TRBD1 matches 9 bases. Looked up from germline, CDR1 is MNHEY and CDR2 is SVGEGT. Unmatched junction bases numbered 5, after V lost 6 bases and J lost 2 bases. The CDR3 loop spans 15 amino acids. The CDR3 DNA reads TGTGCCAGCAGGCTCGACAGGGGGGCCTACAATGAGCAGTTCTTC. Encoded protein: CASRLDRGAYNEQFF.

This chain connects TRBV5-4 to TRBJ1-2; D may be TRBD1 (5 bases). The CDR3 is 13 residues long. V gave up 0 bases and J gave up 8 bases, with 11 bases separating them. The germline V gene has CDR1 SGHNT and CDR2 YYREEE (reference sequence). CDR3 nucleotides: TGTGCCAGCAGCTTGGCCGGGGGTGGAGGCTACACCTTC. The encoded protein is CASSLAGGGGYTF.

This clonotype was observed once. CDR3 region: CASSVAGSRSSGANVLTF. The CDR3 bases are TGTGCCAGCAGCGTAGCCGGCAGCCGGTCTTCGGGGGCCAACGTCCTGACTTTC. The chain carries TRBV9 and TRBJ2-6, with D unresolved. The germline V gene encodes CDR1 SGDLS and CDR2 YYNGEE. The CDR3 is 18 amino acids. The ends were cut back, 0 bases at V and 4 bases at J, with 17 bases in the middle.

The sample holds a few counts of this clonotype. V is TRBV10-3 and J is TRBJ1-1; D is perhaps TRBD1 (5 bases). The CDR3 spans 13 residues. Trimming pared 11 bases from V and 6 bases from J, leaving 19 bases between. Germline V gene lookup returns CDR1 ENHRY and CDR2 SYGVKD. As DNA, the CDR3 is TGTGCCGTCCTCAATACGGTGGGGGCTGAAGCTTTCTTT. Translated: CAVLNTVGAEAFF.

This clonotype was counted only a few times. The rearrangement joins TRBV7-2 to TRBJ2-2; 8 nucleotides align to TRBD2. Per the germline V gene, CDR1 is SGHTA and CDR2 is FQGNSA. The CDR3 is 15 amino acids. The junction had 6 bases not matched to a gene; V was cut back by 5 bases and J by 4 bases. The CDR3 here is CASSPTSVGTGELFF. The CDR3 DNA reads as TGTGCCAGCAGCCCGACTAGCGTAGGCACCGGGGAGCTGTTTTTT.

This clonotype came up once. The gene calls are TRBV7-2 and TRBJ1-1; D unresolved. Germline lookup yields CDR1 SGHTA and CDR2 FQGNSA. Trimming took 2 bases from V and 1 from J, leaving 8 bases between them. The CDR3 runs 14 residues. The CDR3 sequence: CASSLKAGNTEAFF. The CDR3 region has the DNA TGTGCCAGCAGCTTAAAGGCGGGGAACACTGAAGCTTTCTTT. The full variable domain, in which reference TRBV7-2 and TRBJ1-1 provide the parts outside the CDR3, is GAGVSQSPSNKVTEKGKDVELRCDPISGHTALYWYRQSLGQGLEFLIYFQGNSAPDKSGLPSDRFSAERTGGSVSTLTIQRTQQEDSAVYLCASSLKAGNTEAFFGQGTRLTVV.

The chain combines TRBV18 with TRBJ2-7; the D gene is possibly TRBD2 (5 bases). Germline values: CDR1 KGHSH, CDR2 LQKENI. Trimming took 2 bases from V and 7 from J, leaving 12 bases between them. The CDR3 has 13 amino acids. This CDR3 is CASSPSGSEEQYV. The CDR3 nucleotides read TGTGCCAGCTCACCATCGGGGAGTGAGGAGCAGTACGTC.

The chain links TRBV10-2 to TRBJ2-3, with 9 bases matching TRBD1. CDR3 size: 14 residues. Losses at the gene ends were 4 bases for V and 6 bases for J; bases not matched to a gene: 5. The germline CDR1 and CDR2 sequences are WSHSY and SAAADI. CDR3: CASSAGTGSDTQYF. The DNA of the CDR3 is TGCGCCAGCAGTGCCGGGACAGGGTCCGATACGCAGTATTTT.

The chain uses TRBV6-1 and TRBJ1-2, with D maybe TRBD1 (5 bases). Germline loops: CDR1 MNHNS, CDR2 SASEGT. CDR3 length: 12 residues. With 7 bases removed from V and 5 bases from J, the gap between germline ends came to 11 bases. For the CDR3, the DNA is TGTGCCAGCACACAGGAAGCATATGGCTACACCTTC. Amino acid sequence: CASTQEAYGYTF.

The CDR3 loop reads CASSLRWHLAFF. In nucleotides, the CDR3 is TGTGCCAGCAGCTTACGGTGGCATCTTGCTTTCTTT. The chain couples TRBV7-3 to TRBJ1-1, with D hard to call. Germline CDR1 reads SGHTA; CDR2 reads FQGTGA. This CDR3 region has 12 residues. V lost 2 bases and J lost 11, with 12 bases in between.

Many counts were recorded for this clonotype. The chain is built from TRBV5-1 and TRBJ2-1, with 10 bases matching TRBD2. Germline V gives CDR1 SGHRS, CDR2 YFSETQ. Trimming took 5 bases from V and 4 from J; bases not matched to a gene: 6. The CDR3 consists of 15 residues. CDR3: CASSFSGGPYNEQFF. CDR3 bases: TGCGCCAGCAGTTTTAGCGGGGGGCCTTACAATGAGCAGTTCTTC.

The CDR3 coding sequence is TGTGCCAGCACAGAACAGGGAGACGCCGCAGATACGCAGTATTTT. Translated, it gives CASTEQGDAADTQYF. V is TRBV12-3 or TRBV12-4 and J is TRBJ2-3; TRBD1 is a possible D gene (6 bases). The CDR3 consists of 15 residues. Trimming left V 7 bases short and J 4 bases short, with 18 bases between.